The next 27 T cell receptor beta chains were all read from a single sample in a study of control samples from healthy donors and cancer patients. The data were produced by immunoSEQ multiplex PCR, yet TCRdb's version contains in-frame clones alone and is incomplete. This table has roughly 90,000 clones, around 82% appearing once. Sequences were obtained from blood. The receptors here all came from a woman between 55 and 75 years old in good health.

This chain links TRBV2 with TRBJ1-3; D is uncertain. In germline, CDR1 is SNHLY, CDR2 FYNNEI. Between the trimmed V and J ends, which lost 7 bases and 0 bases, there was a span of 16 bases. This CDR3 region has 16 residues. In nucleotides, the CDR3 is TGTGCCAGCACCACTGAAGCCAGGTCCTCTGGAAACACCATATATTTT. This encodes CASTTEARSSGNTIYF.

This chain links TRBV10-2 with TRBJ1-2; D uncertain. Germline loops: CDR1 WSHSY, CDR2 SAAADI. CDR3 length equals 13 residues. Between the trimmed V and J ends, which lost 6 bases and 8 bases, there was a span of 16 bases. The CDR3 protein is CASSSAPLGGYTF. CDR3 bases: TGCGCCAGCAGCTCGGCCCCCCTCGGGGGCTACACCTTC.

This chain links TRBV30 with TRBJ1-5, with D perhaps TRBD1 (6 bases). V was pared by 3 bases and J by 9 bases, with 24 bases between. CDR1 and CDR2 from the germline V gene are GTSNPN and SVGIG (reference sequence). This CDR3 has 16 amino acids. CDR3 DNA sequence: TGTGCCTGGAGGAACGTAGACAGGCAGGCGGTTCTGCCCCAGCATTTT. Protein product: CAWRNVDRQAVLPQHF.

The chain has TRBV28 and TRBJ2-5; TRBD2 aligns across 13 bases. With 6 bases clipped from V and 7 bases from J, the junction kept 8 bases outside the gene matches. The V gene's germline CDR1 is MDHEN and CDR2 SYDVKM. CDR3 size: 15 residues. Here the CDR3 DNA reads TGTGCCAGCAGGAGCGGGACTAGCGGGACGCGGACCCAGTACTTC. It encodes CASRSGTSGTRTQYF.

The rearrangement uses TRBV15 and TRBJ2-7; D remains unclear. The CDR3 sequence is 13 residues long. Germline V gene lookup returns CDR1 LNHNV and CDR2 YYDKDF (reference sequence). The V and J ends lost 0 bases and 6 bases respectively, with 9 bases between them. The CDR3 protein is CATSREVKREQYF. The CDR3 DNA reads TGTGCCACCAGCAGAGAGGTGAAGCGCGAGCAGTACTTC.

Notes on this clone: Within the sample, other DNA sequences also encode this same CDR3. V and J are TRBV5-1 and TRBJ2-5; TRBD2 matches 9 bases. The CDR3 is 15 residues long. The ends lost 6 bases at V and 5 bases at J; junction bases unmatched: 11. Germline V gene data show CDR1 as SGHRS and CDR2 as YFSETQ. The CDR3 here is CASTLSAGGQETQYF. CDR3 DNA: TGCGCCAGCACTCTGTCAGCGGGGGGTCAGGAGACCCAGTACTTC.

This chain connects TRBV4-1 to TRBJ2-7, with a possible D match to TRBD2 (6 bases). V lost 3 bases and J lost 3, with 9 bases in between. The CDR3 totals 13 residues. Germline V gene sequence: CDR1 MGHRA, CDR2 YSYEKL. CDR3 amino acids: CASSQTRNYEQYF. The CDR3 DNA follows: TGCGCCAGCAGCCAGACTAGAAACTACGAGCAGTACTTC.

The chain joins TRBV10-3 to TRBJ1-1; the D gene is possibly TRBD1 (6 bases). The CDR3 contains 14 residues. The germline CDR1 and CDR2 sequences are ENHRY and SYGVKD. V was cut by 2 bases and J by 10 bases, with 17 bases left in between. This CDR3 is CAISEKGVLARAFF. CDR3 DNA: TGTGCCATCAGTGAGAAGGGGGTACTCGCACGAGCTTTCTTT.

The V and J genes are TRBV20-1 and TRBJ1-2; possible D gene TRBD1, 6 bases. The CDR3 sequence is 15 residues long. The germline gives CDR1 DFQATT, CDR2 SNEGSKA (reference sequence). V lost 6 bases and J 3 bases, leaving 20 bases between the germline ends. CDR3 DNA: TGCAGTGCAAGTACTACGGGACAACCGTACTATGGCTACACCTTC. Its translation: CSASTTGQPYYGYTF.

The gene calls are TRBV5-6 and TRBJ1-2, with D uncertain. The germline gives CDR1 SGHDT, CDR2 YYEEEE. V was shortened by 3 bases and J by 5 bases, with 8 bases between the two germline ends. The CDR3 contains 12 residues. CDR3 sequence reads: CASSYERYGYTF. CDR3 in DNA: TGTGCCAGCAGCTACGAGAGATATGGCTACACCTTC.

The chain has TRBV7-2 and TRBJ1-5, with D maybe TRBD1 (6 bases). CDR1 and CDR2 from the germline V gene are SGHTA and FQGNSA. Trimming pared 3 bases from V and 0 bases from J, leaving 9 bases between. The CDR3 is 15 residues long. The CDR3 protein is CASSFTGISNQPQHF. CDR3 sequence (DNA): TGTGCCAGCAGCTTCACAGGGATTAGCAATCAGCCCCAGCATTTT. The whole variable domain, filled in from reference TRBV7-2 and TRBJ1-5, reads GAGVSQSPSNKVTEKGKDVELRCDPISGHTALYWYRQSLGQGLEFLIYFQGNSAPDKSGLPSDRFSAERTGGSVSTLTIQRTQQEDSAVYLCASSFTGISNQPQHFGDGTRLSIL.

This clone has only a few counts. The chain combines TRBV7-2 with TRBJ1-1; the match to TRBD1 covers 10 bases. V was clipped by 2 bases and J by 5 bases; unmatched bases: 8. Germline-derived CDR1 and CDR2 are SGHTA and FQGNSA. This CDR3 comprises 16 residues. CDR3 in amino acids: CASSLSLTGGKTEAFF. In DNA, the CDR3 is TGTGCCAGCAGCTTATCCTTGACAGGGGGCAAGACTGAAGCTTTCTTT.

The genes are TRBV10-3 and TRBJ2-7; TRBD2 matches at 8 bases. The germline V gene encodes CDR1 ENHRY and CDR2 SYGVKD. The junction had 3 bases not matched to a gene; V was cut back by 5 bases and J by 3 bases. The CDR3 length is 13 residues. CDR3 residues: CAISSGRNYEQYF. CDR3 coding DNA: TGTGCCATCAGTAGCGGGAGAAACTACGAGCAGTACTTC.

The chain has TRBV3-1 (or the pseudogene TRBV3-2) and TRBJ2-1, with D maybe TRBD2 (5 bases). The germline V gene encodes CDR1 LGHDT and CDR2 YNNKEL (reference sequence). This CDR3 is built from 12 residues. Trimming removed 3 bases from V and 10 bases from J, with 10 bases in between. The CDR3 DNA is TGTGCCAGCAGCCACGGGCGCGGGGAGCAGTTCTTC. Translated: CASSHGRGEQFF.

This chain uses TRBV4-3 with TRBJ1-3; TRBD1 matches at 7 bases. The CDR3 sequence is 16 residues long. With V trimmed by 3 bases and J by 2 bases, 7 bases remained unmatched. Germline V gene sequence: CDR1 LGHNA, CDR2 YSLEER. The CDR3 here is CASSQSAGTAGNTIYF. The CDR3 DNA sequence: TGCGCCAGCAGCCAGAGTGCCGGGACAGCTGGAAACACCATATATTTT.

The CDR3 sequence: CASSTGGPGSEQFF. DNA for the CDR3: TGTGCCAGCAGCACGGGAGGGCCTGGTAGTGAGCAGTTCTTC. The genes are TRBV6-6 and TRBJ2-1; 8 bases agree with TRBD2. Germline V gives CDR1 MNHNY, CDR2 SVGAGI (reference sequence). V dropped 6 bases and J dropped 9; count of bases not matched to a gene: 10. CDR3 length: 14 amino acids.

V usage is TRBV28 and J usage is TRBJ2-3; possibly TRBD1 for D (6 bases). In germline, CDR1 is MDHEN, CDR2 SYDVKM. V was cut by 2 bases and J by 1 base, with 13 bases left in between. The CDR3 consists of 16 residues. CDR3 residues: CASSLRPKGGTDTQYF. The CDR3 coding sequence is TGTGCCAGCAGTTTAAGGCCAAAGGGGGGCACAGATACGCAGTATTTT.

The gene calls are TRBV24-1 and TRBJ2-5, with D possibly being TRBD2 (6 bases). The CDR3 is 18 residues long. V shed 4 bases and J shed 3 bases, with 23 bases lying between them. Germline V gives CDR1 KGHDR, CDR2 SFDVKD. The CDR3 spells CATSELESSGTPEETQYF. In DNA, the CDR3 is TGTGCCACCAGTGAACTCGAATCTTCCGGGACTCCTGAAGAGACCCAGTACTTC.

With regard to this clone: The sample carries other DNA sequences with the same CDR3. This rearrangement joins TRBV9 to TRBJ2-2, with 8 positions matching TRBD2. V gave up 3 bases and J gave up 3 bases; unmatched junction bases: 4. The germline V gene has CDR1 SGDLS and CDR2 YYNGEE. This CDR3 spans 15 amino acids. CDR3 in amino acids: CASSGGGRDTGELFF. In DNA, the CDR3 is TGTGCCAGCAGCGGCGGGGGGCGAGACACCGGGGAGCTGTTTTTT.

The J gene is TRBJ2-5, the V gene TRBV3-1 (or the pseudogene TRBV3-2), with D perhaps TRBD1 (5 bases). The CDR3 is 16 residues long. V was pared by 4 bases and J by 2 bases, with 17 bases between. Germline values: CDR1 LGHDT, CDR2 YNNKEL (reference sequence). The CDR3 DNA reads as TGTGCCAGCAGCCCCTCAGGTGGCAGGACACAAGAGACCCAGTACTTC. The encoded protein is CASSPSGGRTQETQYF.

This clone was detected once. Within the sample, other DNA sequences also encode this same CDR3. This chain joins TRBV28 and TRBJ2-3, with 10 bases that match TRBD2. This CDR3 spans 15 amino acids. With 2 bases clipped from V and 3 bases from J, the junction kept 2 bases outside the gene matches. Germline CDR1 and CDR2: MDHEN and SYDVKM. CDR3: CASSLSGRGTDTQYF. The CDR3 DNA is TGTGCCAGCAGTTTAAGCGGGAGGGGAACAGATACGCAGTATTTT.

The rearrangement links TRBV9 to TRBJ2-3; D might be TRBD2 (6 bases). The CDR3 totals 14 residues. Deletions cut 0 bases from V and 2 bases from J, with 7 bases between. Germline CDR1 reads SGDLS; CDR2 reads YYNGEE. The CDR3 nucleotides are TGTGCCAGCAGCGTAGTACTAGCCACAGATACGCAGTATTTT. This gives the protein CASSVVLATDTQYF.

This clone was counted ten times or more. This sequence joins TRBV5-5 and TRBJ2-1, with D hard to call. Germline V gene sequence: CDR1 SGHKS, CDR2 YYEKEE (reference sequence). There are 12 residues in the CDR3. The ends were cut back, 5 bases at V and 7 bases at J, with 10 bases in the middle. The CDR3 protein is CASRISENEQFF. In nucleotides, the CDR3 is TGTGCCAGCAGGATAAGCGAGAATGAGCAGTTCTTC.

This CDR3 reads CASSLAGAPQHF. DNA for the CDR3: TGTGCCAGCAGTTTAGCGGGAGCGCCCCAGCATTTT. The chain is built from TRBV12-3 or TRBV12-4 and TRBJ1-5; D gene uncertain. The CDR3 is made up of 12 amino acids. V lost 0 bases and J lost 9, with 6 bases in between.

This chain uses TRBV5-1 with TRBJ2-7; 11 positions match TRBD2. This CDR3 has 14 residues. CDR1 SGHRS and CDR2 YFSETQ come from the germline V gene. J lost 2 bases, V lost 5 bases, and 3 bases had no gene match. This CDR3 is CASRATSGAYEQYF. The CDR3 bases are TGCGCCAGCAGGGCGACTAGCGGGGCCTACGAGCAGTACTTC.

This chain joins TRBV2 and TRBJ1-4; tentatively, D is TRBD1 (5 bases). The CDR3 consists of 15 residues. Deletions cut 5 bases from V and 0 bases from J, with 10 bases between. Germline-derived CDR1 and CDR2 are SNHLY and FYNNEI. CDR3 coding DNA: TGTGCCAGCAGTCAGGACACTGCAACTAATGAAAAACTGTTTTTT. Translation gives CASSQDTATNEKLFF.

This sequence joins TRBV7-6 and TRBJ1-5; TRBD1 is a possible D gene (6 bases). Germline CDR1 SGHVS, CDR2 FNYEAQ. V lost 5 bases, J lost 6 bases, and 14 bases lay in between. The CDR3 has 14 residues. The CDR3 DNA is TGTGCCAGCAGCGAAGGGGGGTTCCGTCAGCCCCAGCATTTT. Its protein product is CASSEGGFRQPQHF.